The 32 T cell receptor beta chains below were found in one sample sequenced in a study of cytomegalovirus exposure and HLA in healthy donors. The PCR employed 60 Vbeta primers together with 13 Jbeta primers. TCRdb's table, derived via immunoSEQ multiplex PCR, lists solely in-frame clones and lacks some. The repertoire has about 190,000 clones, about four fifths of them found once; the top ten carry about 4.4%. The sample was PBMCs. The receptors come from a man aged 25 to 40 in good health and CMV-seropositive.

V is TRBV5-4 and J is TRBJ2-7; perhaps TRBD1 as D (6 bases). V was cut by 4 bases and J by 6 bases, with 14 bases left in between. CDR1 is SGHNT, CDR2 YYREEE, per germline (reference sequence). The CDR3 covers 13 residues. The DNA for the CDR3 is TGTGCCAGCAGCCTACAGGGTGGTAGCGAGCAGTACTTC. It yields the protein CASSLQGGSEQYF.

The chain has TRBV7-9 and TRBJ1-5, with D uncertain. V was shortened by 3 bases and J by 2 bases, with 11 bases between the two germline ends. The V gene's germline CDR1 is SEHNR and CDR2 FQNEAQ (reference sequence). CDR3 size: 15 residues. CDR3 coding DNA: TGTGCCAGCAGCTTCGGTCTGGGAGGCAATCAGCCCCAGCATTTT. Translating it yields CASSFGLGGNQPQHF.

The J gene is TRBJ2-7, the V gene TRBV15; D gene ambiguous. This CDR3 is 16 amino acids long. Germline V lookup: CDR1 LNHNV, CDR2 YYDKDF (reference sequence). V lost 0 bases to trimming and J lost 3 bases, with 15 bases between them. The CDR3 sequence is CATSRDSGGLIYEQYF. The CDR3 bases are TGTGCCACCAGCAGAGATTCGGGTGGTCTTATCTACGAGCAGTACTTC.

This clone was counted only a few times. The V and J genes are TRBV29-1 and TRBJ1-1, with D possibly matching TRBD1 (6 bases). Germline values: CDR1 SQVTM, CDR2 ANQGSEA. The CDR3 runs to 14 residues. The ends were cut back, 3 bases at V and 4 bases at J, with 15 bases in the middle. This chain's CDR3 is CSVDGGRGRTEAFF. The CDR3 bases are TGCAGCGTTGACGGGGGGCGTGGGCGCACTGAAGCTTTCTTT.

This clone has only one observation. A read error may produce the germline difference seen at one junction end. The chain joins TRBV15 to TRBJ2-5; maybe TRBD1 (5 bases). Germline CDR1 and CDR2: LNHNV and YYDKDF (reference sequence). The CDR3 loop spans 15 amino acids. CDR3 in DNA: TGTGCCGCCAGCAGAGGTGGGGCCCCCCACTCTAGCCAGTACTTC. Translation gives CAASRGGAPHSSQYF.

This clone has only one observation. The chain couples TRBV4-2 to TRBJ1-1, with TRBD1 as a possible D gene (5 bases). Germline V gene sequence: CDR1 LGHNA, CDR2 YNFKEQ. Deletions cut 4 bases from V and 5 bases from J, with 8 bases between. The CDR3 has 12 amino acids. The CDR3 is CASSPQGTEAFF. CDR3 nucleotide sequence: TGTGCCAGCAGCCCGCAGGGAACTGAAGCTTTCTTT.

The V gene is TRBV5-1, the J gene TRBJ2-7; 9 nucleotides line up with TRBD1. Germline lookup yields CDR1 SGHRS and CDR2 YFSETQ. The V segment lost 4 bases and the J segment 5 bases; nucleotides outside the gene matches: 7. The CDR3 covers 14 residues. CDR3 in DNA: TGCGCCAGCAGCCTATCCGGGACAGGGAACGAGCAGTACTTC. This translates into CASSLSGTGNEQYF.

V and J are TRBV30 and TRBJ1-1; D ambiguous. The CDR3 has 12 residues. V lost 4 bases and J lost 1, with 7 bases in between. Germline V gene lookup returns CDR1 GTSNPN and CDR2 SVGIG (reference sequence). The CDR3 nucleotides read TGTGCCTGGACTCCCTCGAACACTGAAGCTTTCTTT. Amino acid sequence: CAWTPSNTEAFF. Full variable domain (remainder filled in from reference TRBV30 and TRBJ1-1): SQTIHQWPATLVQPVGSPLSLECTVEGTSNPNLYWYRQAAGRGLQLLFYSVGIGQISSEVPQNLSASRPQDRQFILSSKKLLLSDSGFYLCAWTPSNTEAFFGQGTRLTVV.

The sample holds one count of this clone. The chain has TRBV7-9 and TRBJ2-7; 9 bases map to TRBD1. This CDR3 spans 14 amino acids. In germline, CDR1 is SEHNR, CDR2 FQNEAQ (reference sequence). V lost 5 bases and J lost 6; bases outside the gene matches: 8. The CDR3 region is CASSQGDRAREQYF. CDR3 nucleotides: TGTGCCAGCAGCCAGGGGGACAGGGCTCGCGAGCAGTACTTC.

The chain links TRBV7-3 to TRBJ2-2; possibly TRBD1 for D (6 bases). V dropped 3 bases and J dropped 4 bases, with 12 bases sitting between them. In germline, CDR1 is SGHTA, CDR2 FQGTGA. The CDR3 consists of 15 residues. CDR3 bases: TGTGCCAGCAGCTTTTCAACAGGGCTCACCGGGGAGCTGTTTTTT. Its translation: CASSFSTGLTGELFF.

The J gene is TRBJ1-2, the V gene TRBV7-8; 7 bases line up with TRBD1. The length of the CDR3 is 16 residues. Germline CDR1 reads SGHVS; CDR2 reads FQNEAQ. The V and J ends lost 4 bases and 3 bases, in that order; junction bases with no gene match: 11. CDR3 protein: CASSWRADREDYGYTF. CDR3 coding DNA: TGTGCCAGCAGCTGGAGAGCCGACAGGGAGGACTATGGCTACACCTTC. Full variable domain (outside the CDR3, taken from reference TRBV7-8 and TRBJ1-2): GAGVSQSPRYKVAKRGQDVALRCDPISGHVSLFWYQQALGQGPEFLTYFQNEAQLDKSGLPSDRFFAERPEGSVSTLKIQRTQQEDSAVYLCASSWRADREDYGYTFGSGTRLTVV.

A remark on this clone: Distinct nucleotide sequences in the sample also encode this CDR3. The chain is built from TRBV19 and TRBJ1-1, with TRBD1 as a possible D gene (6 bases). The CDR3 has 13 residues. V was trimmed by 3 bases and J by 1 base, leaving 6 bases between them. Per the germline V gene, CDR1 is LNHDA and CDR2 is SQIVND (reference sequence). The CDR3 DNA reads as TGTGCCAGTAGTATGGGACAGAACACTGAAGCTTTCTTT. Its translation: CASSMGQNTEAFF.

The V gene is TRBV6-5, the J gene TRBJ2-2; possible D gene TRBD1, 6 bases. Looked up from germline, CDR1 is MNHEY and CDR2 is SVGAGI. This CDR3 comprises 15 residues. Trimming stripped 3 bases from V and 5 bases from J, with 13 bases between. CDR3 nucleotide sequence: TGTGCCAGCAGTTATGAACTTAGGGGGACCGGGGAGCTGTTTTTT. Translating it yields CASSYELRGTGELFF.

The V call is TRBV7-9, the J call TRBJ2-7; TRBD1 matches at 7 bases. This CDR3 is 14 amino acids long. Unmatched junction bases numbered 9, after V lost 5 bases and J lost 5 bases. Germline CDR1 is SEHNR and CDR2 is FQNEAQ (reference sequence). CDR3 in DNA: TGTGCCAGCAGCACGGACAGGAAGGGGCACGAGCAGTACTTC. Its translation is CASSTDRKGHEQYF.

Only a few counts were recorded for this clone. This chain links TRBV2 with TRBJ2-1, with 9 positions matching TRBD2. Germline V gene data show CDR1 as SNHLY and CDR2 as FYNNEI. V was clipped by 4 bases and J by 7 bases; unmatched bases: 8. The CDR3 covers 15 residues. The chain's CDR3 is CASSVSLAGINEQFF. DNA for the CDR3: TGTGCCAGCAGTGTCTCGCTAGCGGGGATTAATGAGCAGTTCTTC. The whole variable domain, remainder taken from reference TRBV2 and TRBJ2-1, is EPEVTQTPSHQVTQMGQEVILRCVPISNHLYFYWYRQILGQKVEFLVSFYNNEISEKSEIFDDQFSVERPDGSNFTLKIRSTKLEDSAMYFCASSVSLAGINEQFFGPGTRLTVL.

The chain couples TRBV25-1 to TRBJ1-1; no clear D gene. V lost 8 bases, J lost 0 bases, and 10 bases lay in between. This CDR3 has 13 residues. CDR1 is MGHDK and CDR2 is SYGVNS in the germline V gene. The DNA of the CDR3 is TGTGCCAGCCGCTCCAGGTTGAACACTGAAGCTTTCTTT. Translated, it gives CASRSRLNTEAFF.

The chain employs TRBV5-1 and TRBJ2-5; TRBD1 matches at 8 bases. CDR3 size: 13 residues. Germline values: CDR1 SGHRS, CDR2 YFSETQ. The junction had 7 bases not matched to a gene; V was cut back by 10 bases and J by 2 bases. CDR3 sequence: CAGRTGKQETQYF. The CDR3, as DNA: TGCGCCGGGAGGACAGGGAAGCAAGAGACCCAGTACTTC.

The J gene is TRBJ2-2, the V gene TRBV29-1, with D maybe TRBD1 (5 bases). Trimming left V 6 bases short and J 3 bases short, with 11 bases between. This CDR3 has 13 residues. The germline V gene has CDR1 SQVTM and CDR2 ANQGSEA. In nucleotides, the CDR3 is TGCAGCGTAAAGCAGGGTCACACCGGGGAGCTGTTTTTT. Amino acid sequence: CSVKQGHTGELFF.

The chain has TRBV7-7 and TRBJ2-3; D may be TRBD1 (5 bases). The V gene lost 11 bases and the J gene lost 3 bases, with 12 bases spanning the gap. CDR3 size: 12 residues. Looked up from germline, CDR1 is SSHAT and CDR2 is FNYEAQ (reference sequence). CDR3 region: CAVSRQTDTQYF. DNA for the CDR3: TGTGCCGTGTCTAGACAGACAGATACGCAGTATTTT.

This chain joins TRBV19 and TRBJ2-1; TRBD2 is a possible D gene (6 bases). Trimming took off 6 bases at V and 0 bases at J, with 12 bases between the two ends. The CDR3 totals 15 residues. The germline CDR1 and CDR2 sequences are LNHDA and SQIVND (reference sequence). The CDR3 loop reads CASSALASSYNEQFF. As DNA, the CDR3 is TGTGCCAGTAGCGCCCTAGCGTCCTCCTACAATGAGCAGTTCTTC.

The rearrangement uses TRBV4-1 and TRBJ2-7, with 10 positions matching TRBD2. V trimming: 1 base; J trimming: 7 bases; junction bases outside the gene matches: 7. The CDR3 extends over 15 amino acids. Germline loops: CDR1 MGHRA, CDR2 YSYEKL. For the CDR3, the DNA is TGCGCCAGCAGCCAAGGTCTAGCGGGAGCGGGAGAGCAGTACTTC. It specifies CASSQGLAGAGEQYF.

This chain links TRBV2 with TRBJ2-5, with a tentative D call TRBD1 (5 bases). CDR1 and CDR2 (germline): SNHLY, FYNNEI. Trimming stripped 4 bases from V and 6 bases from J, with 18 bases between. CDR3 length: 15 amino acids. CDR3 residues: CASSVKGNLMKTQYF. Written as DNA, the CDR3 is TGTGCCAGCAGTGTAAAGGGGAACCTTATGAAGACCCAGTACTTC.

This clone has only a few counts. Germline is not matched at one junction end, which may reflect a read error. This chain uses TRBV10-2 with TRBJ1-1; D might be TRBD1 (5 bases). This CDR3 is 15 amino acids long. Looked up from germline, CDR1 is WSHSY and CDR2 is SAAADI. The CDR3 protein is CASSEGGRQSITDPF. CDR3 sequence (DNA): TGCGCCAGCAGTGAGGGTGGGCGACAGTCGATAACGGACCCTTTT.

This chain uses TRBV2 with TRBJ2-1, with D possibly TRBD2 on 6 matching bases. V was clipped by 4 bases and J by 7 bases, with 8 bases between them. This CDR3 is built from 12 residues. Looked up from germline, CDR1 is SNHLY and CDR2 is FYNNEI. The CDR3 sequence: CASSVGGNEQFF. The CDR3 DNA reads as TGTGCCAGCAGTGTAGGAGGGAATGAGCAGTTCTTC.

This chain connects TRBV6-5 to TRBJ1-1, with D possibly TRBD1 on 5 matching bases. The CDR3 is made up of 14 amino acids. CDR1 is MNHEY and CDR2 is SVGAGI in the germline V gene. V dropped 1 base and J dropped 1 base, with 7 bases sitting between them. The DNA for the CDR3 is TGTGCCAGCAGTTACTTGACAGAGAACACTGAAGCTTTCTTT. Translating gives CASSYLTENTEAFF.

The rearrangement joins TRBV6-5 to TRBJ2-3; D gene unclear. Germline values: CDR1 MNHEY, CDR2 SVGAGI. The V end lost 0 bases, the J end lost 8 bases, and 12 bases lay between the germline ends. The CDR3 is 14 residues long. The CDR3 DNA follows: TGTGCCAGCAGTTACTCCCCAGCGCAGAGTACGCAGTATTTT. It codes for CASSYSPAQSTQYF.

CDR3 loop: CASSPSGNEKLFF. The CDR3 DNA reads TGTGCCAGTAGTCCCTCCGGGAATGAAAAACTGTTTTTT. This rearrangement joins TRBV19 to TRBJ1-4; D not resolved. The CDR3 is 13 amino acids. Trimming pared 5 bases from V and 5 bases from J, leaving 9 bases between. Germline values: CDR1 LNHDA, CDR2 SQIVND (reference sequence).

The chain joins TRBV9 to TRBJ2-1, with 7 bases identical to TRBD2. V shed 4 bases, J shed 4 bases, and the junction held 8 bases outside the gene matches. This CDR3 is built from 15 residues. Per the germline V gene, CDR1 is SGDLS and CDR2 is YYNGEE. The CDR3 bases are TGTGCCAGCAGCCCGCGGGGGACTATATACAATGAGCAGTTCTTC. Translation gives CASSPRGTIYNEQFF.

This clone showed up just a few times. The J gene is TRBJ2-7, the V gene TRBV7-8; 11 positions match TRBD1. Trimming took 5 bases from V and 1 from J; bases not matched to a gene: 4. Germline V gives CDR1 SGHVS, CDR2 FQNEAQ. There are 15 residues in the CDR3. The CDR3, as DNA: TGTGCCAGCAGCCGGACAGGGGGCGAATCCTACGAGCAGTACTTC. Amino acids: CASSRTGGESYEQYF.

This sequence joins TRBV5-1 and TRBJ2-3; D possibly corresponds to TRBD1 (5 bases). CDR3 length: 15 amino acids. The V end lost 4 bases, the J end lost 2 bases, and 14 bases lay between the germline ends. Germline V gene data show CDR1 as SGHRS and CDR2 as YFSETQ. The CDR3 DNA follows: TGCGCCAGCAGCACCCCCCAGGGATCCACAGATACGCAGTATTTT. This sequence encodes CASSTPQGSTDTQYF.

This clone has more than one count but fewer than ten. This chain uses TRBV5-6 with TRBJ1-1, with 7 bases matching TRBD1. This CDR3 spans 15 amino acids. The germline V gene encodes CDR1 SGHDT and CDR2 YYEEEE. After removal of 4 bases from V and 1 base from J, the junction contained 7 bases not matched to a gene. CDR3 coding DNA: TGTGCCAGCAGCATCACAGGGGTAGGGAACACTGAAGCTTTCTTT. The encoded protein is CASSITGVGNTEAFF.

The chain links TRBV2 to TRBJ1-1; D is perhaps TRBD1 (6 bases). The V gene lost 8 bases and the J gene lost 0 bases, with 10 bases spanning the gap. CDR3 size: 13 residues. CDR1 and CDR2 from the germline V gene are SNHLY and FYNNEI. For the CDR3, the DNA is TGTGCCAGCTCCCGGGACATGAACACTGAAGCTTTCTTT. It codes for CASSRDMNTEAFF. Variable domain in full (rest from reference TRBV2 and TRBJ1-1): EPEVTQTPSHQVTQMGQEVILRCVPISNHLYFYWYRQILGQKVEFLVSFYNNEISEKSEIFDDQFSVERPDGSNFTLKIRSTKLEDSAMYFCASSRDMNTEAFFGQGTRLTVV.